This TCR beta chain was recovered during a study of beta chain features in type 1 diabetes. General study points: Patients with Type 1 diabetes showed moderately but significantly shorter TCRB CDR3s in all four CD4+ subsets.

What was sequenced were expressed TCRB transcripts, since all of the isolated RNA had been reverse transcribed. The protocol was immunoSEQ multiplex PCR, while the TCRdb copy is restricted to in-frame clones and leaves out a portion. Of 240,000 or so clones detected, around 21% appear once; the ten largest clones hold more than 0.025%. The CDR3 contains 15 residues. Germline V lookup: CDR1 MDHEN, CDR2 SYDVKM. J was trimmed by 0 bases and V by 6 bases; bases with no gene match: 4. A note on this clone: The antigen is not known.

The TCR was taken from a woman in her 40s with type 1 diabetes. This rearrangement joins TRBV28 to TRBJ2-2; 7 nucleotides align to TRBD2. Sequences were obtained from naive CD4+ T cells from blood. CDR3 region: CASRWGGTNTGELFF. The CDR3, as DNA: TGTGCCAGCAGGTGGGGGGGAACGAACACCGGGGAGCTGTTTTTT.